These 30 T cell receptor beta chains were all obtained from the same sample, sequenced in a study of T cell responses to AZD1222 COVID-19 vaccine. The data were produced by immunoSEQ multiplex PCR, yet TCRdb's version contains in-frame clones alone and is incomplete. The sample shows more than 35,000 clones, about four fifths of them seen only once. This sample comprised peripheral blood, obtained 28 days after the second dose of the MenACWY control vaccine. These receptors were obtained from an adult who received the MenACWY meningococcal vaccine as a control.

The J gene is TRBJ1-2, the V gene TRBV19, with TRBD1 matching over 7 bases. Germline lookup yields CDR1 LNHDA and CDR2 SQIVND (reference sequence). The CDR3 extends over 13 amino acids. V lost 7 bases, J lost 7 bases, and 9 bases stayed unmatched. The CDR3 DNA sequence: TGTGCCAGTACCTTCGACAGGGACCGTGGCTACACCTTC. This codes for CASTFDRDRGYTF.

The chain carries TRBV6-5 and TRBJ1-1; no clear D. The CDR3 sequence is 16 residues long. V lost 3 bases, J lost 1 base, and 15 bases lay in between. The germline gives CDR1 MNHEY, CDR2 SVGAGI. This CDR3 is CASSYEIGPQNTEAFF. The CDR3 nucleotides read TGTGCCAGCAGTTATGAGATTGGGCCGCAGAACACTGAAGCTTTCTTT.

This chain connects TRBV29-1 to TRBJ1-2; the D gene is possibly TRBD1 (6 bases). Germline V lookup: CDR1 SQVTM, CDR2 ANQGSEA. This CDR3 has 15 amino acids. V gave up 4 bases and J gave up 4 bases, with 19 bases separating them. CDR3 sequence (DNA): TGCAGCGTTGTCGGCAGGGGCCCCCGAGGCTATGGCTACACCTTC. Translated: CSVVGRGPRGYGYTF. Full variable domain (outside the CDR3, taken from reference TRBV29-1 and TRBJ1-2): SAVISQKPSRDICQRGTSLTIQCQVDSQVTMMFWYRQQPGQSLTLIATANQGSEATYESGFVIDKFPISRPNLTFSTLTVSNMSPEDSSIYLCSVVGRGPRGYGYTFGSGTRLTVV.

The V gene is TRBV18, the J gene TRBJ2-3, with D hard to call. The germline gives CDR1 KGHSH, CDR2 LQKENI. Trimming took 3 bases from V and 1 from J, leaving 20 bases between them. The CDR3 runs to 18 residues. As DNA, the CDR3 is TGTGCCAGCTCACCGCCCCCTCCAAAGGGCCTCGGCACAGATACGCAGTATTTT. Protein sequence: CASSPPPPKGLGTDTQYF.

V is TRBV6-5 and J is TRBJ1-2, with 7 bases identical to TRBD1. This CDR3 contains 13 residues. Germline loops: CDR1 MNHEY, CDR2 SVGAGI. J was trimmed by 8 bases and V by 2 bases; bases with no gene match: 5. The CDR3 is CASSYIDRVGYTF. CDR3 in DNA: TGTGCCAGCAGTTACATTGACAGGGTCGGCTACACCTTC.

This clone was found a few times. The chain links TRBV27 to TRBJ2-3; TRBD2 agrees at 8 bases. From germline, CDR1 is MNHEY and CDR2 SMNVEV (reference sequence). V was pared by 4 bases and J by 5 bases, with 14 bases of the junction left unmatched. The CDR3 contains 17 residues. The chain's CDR3 is CASSSPALGLVKDTQYF. The CDR3 DNA reads as TGTGCCAGCAGTTCCCCGGCCCTGGGACTAGTGAAAGATACGCAGTATTTT.

This clone was seen just once. This rearrangement joins TRBV14 to TRBJ1-2; TRBD1 agrees at 10 bases. This CDR3 contains 13 residues. V trimming: 5 bases; J trimming: 8 bases; junction bases outside the gene matches: 5. Germline V gene data show CDR1 as SGHDN and CDR2 as FVKESK. CDR3 sequence reads: CASSRGQGYGYTF. As DNA, the CDR3 is TGTGCCAGCAGCAGGGGACAGGGGTACGGCTACACCTTC.

The CDR3 DNA reads as TGTGCCAGCAAGAAGGACAGAAGCACAGATACGCAGTATTTT. Residues: CASKKDRSTDTQYF. This chain uses TRBV2 with TRBJ2-3; TRBD1 might be the D (6 bases). The V gene's germline CDR1 is SNHLY and CDR2 FYNNEI. The CDR3 length is 14 residues. The germline V and J ends were trimmed by 7 bases and 0 bases, with 11 bases remaining between them.

The chain employs TRBV24-1 and TRBJ2-3; no clear D gene. Germline CDR1 is KGHDR and CDR2 is SFDVKD. CDR3 length equals 12 residues. Trimming shortened V by 4 bases and J by 1 base, and 2 bases separated the two germline ends. CDR3 sequence reads: CATSEGTDTQYF. The CDR3 coding sequence is TGTGCCACCAGTGAGGGCACAGATACGCAGTATTTT.

The chain has TRBV7-9 and TRBJ2-1, with 10 bases matching TRBD1. The V segment lost 1 base and the J segment 8 bases; nucleotides outside the gene matches: 5. CDR3 length equals 15 residues. Looked up from germline, CDR1 is SEHNR and CDR2 is FQNEAQ (reference sequence). The CDR3 sequence is CASSLVVTGGDEQFF. For the CDR3, the DNA is TGTGCCAGCAGCTTAGTTGTGACAGGGGGCGATGAGCAGTTCTTC. Together with reference TRBV7-9 and TRBJ2-1, the CDR3 gives the full variable domain: DTGVSQNPRHKITKRGQNVTFRCDPISEHNRLYWYRQTLGQGPEFLTYFQNEAQLEKSRLLSDRFSAERPKGSFSTLEIQRTEQGDSAMYLCASSLVVTGGDEQFFGPGTRLTVL.

The genes are TRBV20-1 and TRBJ1-2; D unclear. Trimming left V 5 bases short and J 8 bases short, with 9 bases between. Germline loops: CDR1 DFQATT, CDR2 SNEGSKA (reference sequence). The CDR3 totals 10 residues. The CDR3 here is CSAAEGGYTF. The CDR3 coding sequence is TGCAGTGCTGCGGAGGGAGGCTACACCTTC.

The chain joins TRBV27 to TRBJ1-6; the match to TRBD1 covers 11 bases. CDR1 is MNHEY, CDR2 SMNVEV, per germline (reference sequence). The CDR3 length is 15 residues. Trimming took 5 bases from V and 10 from J; bases not matched to a gene: 7. The DNA of the CDR3 is TGTGCCAGCAGTACCTCGGGACAGGGGGGATCACCCCTCCACTTT. Its protein product is CASSTSGQGGSPLHF.

The chain uses TRBV5-1 and TRBJ2-7; TRBD1 agrees at 8 bases. Germline V gene data show CDR1 as SGHRS and CDR2 as YFSETQ. J was trimmed by 4 bases and V by 4 bases; bases with no gene match: 7. CDR3 length equals 14 residues. The CDR3 DNA reads as TGCGCCAGCAGCCCCGGACAGGGATTGTACGAGCAGTACTTC. Its protein product is CASSPGQGLYEQYF.

This rearrangement joins TRBV27 to TRBJ2-7, with TRBD1 identical over 8 bases. Trimming cost V 0 bases and J 2 bases; bases outside gene matches: 6. The CDR3 has 16 amino acids. CDR1 and CDR2 (germline): MNHEY, SMNVEV (reference sequence). CDR3 sequence (DNA): TGTGCCAGCAGTTTATCTGGGGACAGGACCCCCTACGAGCAGTACTTC. Its translation is CASSLSGDRTPYEQYF.

This clone has more than one count but fewer than ten. V is TRBV2 and J is TRBJ2-5; D is unclear. The length of the CDR3 is 12 residues. V dropped 4 bases and J dropped 5 bases, with 8 bases sitting between them. Per germline, CDR1 SNHLY and CDR2 FYNNEI. CDR3 protein: CASSVRSETQYF. The CDR3 DNA reads TGTGCCAGCAGTGTGCGTAGTGAGACCCAGTACTTC.

The chain joins TRBV19 to TRBJ1-5; a weak D match, TRBD1 (5 bases). This CDR3 has 16 amino acids. Trimming took off 3 bases at V and 7 bases at J, with 19 bases between the two ends. CDR1 and CDR2 (germline): LNHDA, SQIVND (reference sequence). CDR3 in DNA: TGTGCCAGTAGTATTTCCGCTCCGGGACTCAGCCAGCCCCAGCATTTT. Translation gives CASSISAPGLSQPQHF.

V and J are TRBV12-5 and TRBJ2-1; unclear D gene. The germline gives CDR1 LGHNT, CDR2 FRNRAP. The CDR3 runs to 14 residues. V was pared by 6 bases and J by 4 bases, with 13 bases between. As DNA, the CDR3 is TGTGCTAGTGGCCTACAAGGGCCGTACAATGAGCAGTTCTTC. Translated, it gives CASGLQGPYNEQFF.

The V and J genes are TRBV15 and TRBJ1-2; D not certain. CDR1 and CDR2 from the germline V gene are LNHNV and YYDKDF (reference sequence). Trimming left V 1 base short and J 4 bases short, with 7 bases between. This CDR3 comprises 13 residues. CDR3 in amino acids: CATSRGWGYGYTF. The CDR3 bases are TGTGCCACCAGCAGAGGATGGGGCTATGGCTACACCTTC. The whole variable domain, remainder taken from reference TRBV15 and TRBJ1-2, is DAMVIQNPRYQVTQFGKPVTLSCSQTLNHNVMYWYQQKSSQAPKLLFHYYDKDFNNEADTPDNFQSRRPNTSFCFLDIRSPGLGDTAMYLCATSRGWGYGYTFGSGTRLTVV.

The rearrangement joins TRBV5-4 to TRBJ2-1, with 7 nucleotides matching TRBD2. CDR3 length: 15 amino acids. V was clipped by 4 bases and J by 7 bases; unmatched bases: 11. Looked up from germline, CDR1 is SGHNT and CDR2 is YYREEE (reference sequence). CDR3 nucleotide sequence: TGTGCCAGCAGCCTAAAAGCGGGAACGGGGAATGAGCAGTTCTTC. Amino acid sequence: CASSLKAGTGNEQFF.

DNA of the CDR3: TGCAGTGCTAGTAACGGATTCGGAAACACCATATATTTT. Amino acid sequence: CSASNGFGNTIYF. V and J are TRBV20-1 and TRBJ1-3, with no clear D. Trimming removed 3 bases at V and 4 bases at J, with 10 bases between. Germline V gene data show CDR1 as DFQATT and CDR2 as SNEGSKA (reference sequence). This CDR3 region has 13 residues.

This clone was seen only once. The chain employs TRBV5-1 and TRBJ2-2; a weak D match, TRBD1 (5 bases). Deletions cut 3 bases from V and 5 bases from J, with 20 bases between. Germline CDR1 is SGHRS and CDR2 is YFSETQ. The CDR3 has 17 amino acids. Here the CDR3 DNA reads TGCGCCAGCAGCTCTAAGTTTACGGACACAAATACCGGGGAGCTGTTTTTT. This gives the protein CASSSKFTDTNTGELFF. Complete variable domain (other parts from reference TRBV5-1 and TRBJ2-2): KAGVTQTPRYLIKTRGQQVTLSCSPISGHRSVSWYQQTPGQGLQFLFEYFSETQRNKGNFPGRFSGRQFSNSRSEMNVSTLELGDSALYLCASSSKFTDTNTGELFFGEGSRLTVL.

The chain carries TRBV5-1 and TRBJ2-2; no reliable D call. Germline-derived CDR1 and CDR2 are SGHRS and YFSETQ. The V and J ends lost 3 bases and 6 bases respectively, with 3 bases between them. The CDR3 is made up of 11 amino acids. This CDR3 is CASSSPGELFF. For the CDR3, the DNA is TGCGCCAGCAGCTCACCCGGGGAGCTGTTTTTT.

The chain links TRBV5-1 to TRBJ2-1, with 11 nucleotides matching TRBD2. Unmatched junction bases numbered 7, after V lost 1 base and J lost 10 bases. The germline CDR1 and CDR2 sequences are SGHRS and YFSETQ. The CDR3 has 15 amino acids. Here the CDR3 reads CASSLLAGGPREQFF. CDR3 DNA sequence: TGCGCCAGCAGCTTGTTAGCGGGAGGGCCTCGGGAGCAGTTCTTC.

V usage is TRBV6-1 and J usage is TRBJ1-2, with 10 bases matching TRBD1. This CDR3 contains 15 residues. V dropped 1 base and J dropped 4; count of bases not matched to a gene: 3. Germline CDR1 reads MNHNS; CDR2 reads SASEGT. CDR3 sequence (DNA): TGTGCCAGCAGTGAAGTGGGGACAGGGGCCTATGGCTACACCTTC. As protein: CASSEVGTGAYGYTF.

The V call is TRBV4-1, the J call TRBJ2-3, with 7 bases identical to TRBD1. V shed 4 bases and J 6 bases; nucleotides not matched to a gene: 7. CDR3 length: 14 residues. CDR1 is MGHRA and CDR2 is YSYEKL in the germline V gene. The CDR3 loop reads CASSRGQEVDTQYF. CDR3 DNA sequence: TGCGCCAGCAGCCGCGGACAGGAGGTGGATACGCAGTATTTT.

This clone was seen once. V gene TRBV7-9 combines with J gene TRBJ1-2; the match to TRBD1 covers 9 bases. Germline CDR1 reads SEHNR; CDR2 reads FQNEAQ (reference sequence). The CDR3 consists of 16 residues. Trimming cost V 3 bases and J 0 bases; bases outside gene matches: 5. In DNA, the CDR3 is TGTGCCAGCAGCTTGACCGGGACAGGGACTAACTATGGCTACACCTTC. It is translated as CASSLTGTGTNYGYTF.

The chain uses TRBV28 and TRBJ1-5, with a possible D match to TRBD1 (5 bases). CDR3 size: 16 residues. Germline CDR1 is MDHEN and CDR2 is SYDVKM. V gave up 3 bases and J gave up 3 bases, with 15 bases separating them. DNA for the CDR3: TGTGCCAGCAGTTTTCGTCCAGGGAGGGTCAATCAGCCCCAGCATTTT. It is translated as CASSFRPGRVNQPQHF.

The CDR3 nucleotides read TGTGCCAGCAGGACCCTTTCGGGAGGAGAAGCTTTCTTT. This gives the protein CASRTLSGGEAFF. V gene TRBV12-3 or TRBV12-4 combines with J gene TRBJ1-1; no reliable D call. Trimming removed 6 bases from V and 8 bases from J, with 16 bases in between. The CDR3 covers 13 residues.

The chain's CDR3 is CASSLSGIVADTQYF. Here the CDR3 DNA reads TGTGCCAGCAGCTTGAGCGGGATAGTCGCAGATACGCAGTATTTT. The rearrangement links TRBV11-3 to TRBJ2-3, with 7 bases fitting TRBD2. V was pared by 3 bases and J by 4 bases, with 7 bases of the junction left unmatched. The CDR3 is 15 residues long. Looked up from germline, CDR1 is SGHNT and CDR2 is YENEEA.

This chain connects TRBV19 to TRBJ1-1, with a tentative D call TRBD1 (6 bases). V lost 9 bases and J lost 10, with 18 bases in between. Per germline, CDR1 LNHDA and CDR2 SQIVND (reference sequence). The CDR3 sequence is 12 residues long. The CDR3 is CASEKSGGPAFF. The CDR3 DNA reads as TGTGCCAGCGAGAAATCTGGGGGCCCAGCTTTCTTT.